The 13 T cell receptor beta chains listed next were all sequenced from one sample in a study of CD8 T cells in Susac syndrome. After extraction with the RNeasy kit, roughly 0.45 to 1 ug of the RNA was reverse transcribed using random hexamers. MiXCR, run by TCRdb on the immunoSEQ multiplex PCR reads, gives a single entry per CDR3 protein. Found here are some 200,000 distinct CDR3 sequences, 92% of them singletons; the top ten hold less than 0.15%. Sequenced: CD8+ T cells from PBMCs. The origin of the receptors is a human donor with multiple sclerosis.

The rearrangement uses TRBV10-2 and TRBJ1-6; 7 bases align to TRBD1. The V gene end was trimmed by 6 bases and the J gene end by 5 bases; junction bases not matched to a gene: 7. CDR1 WSHSY and CDR2 SAAADI come from the germline V gene. The CDR3 runs 15 residues. The CDR3 spells CASSPDRVDNSPLHF. The CDR3 nucleotides read TGCGCCAGCAGCCCCGACAGGGTTGATAATTCACCCCTCCACTTT.

Written as DNA, the CDR3 is TGTGCCAGCAGTGAATATGGCGGGAGCGCAGATACGCAGTATTTT. Amino acid sequence: CASSEYGGSADTQYF. The chain recombines TRBV25-1 with TRBJ2-3, with 7 positions matching TRBD2. The CDR3 extends over 15 amino acids. The germline CDR1 and CDR2 sequences are MGHDK and SYGVNS. The J segment lost 4 bases and the V segment lost 0 bases, leaving 4 bases of the junction unmatched.

This clonotype was counted once. The rearrangement uses TRBV7-3 and TRBJ2-5; D is perhaps TRBD1 (6 bases). This CDR3 comprises 15 residues. V shed 1 base and J shed 6 bases, with 15 bases lying between them. Germline V lookup: CDR1 SGHTA, CDR2 FQGTGA. DNA for the CDR3: TGTGCCAGCAGCTTAAATGCAGGGGCGGAAAAGACCCAGTACTTC. It specifies CASSLNAGAEKTQYF.

This chain links TRBV5-8 with TRBJ2-5, with a weak D call TRBD1 (6 bases). The V and J ends lost 4 bases and 4 bases respectively, with 17 bases between them. The germline CDR1 and CDR2 sequences are SGHTS and YDEGEE. The CDR3 consists of 15 residues. The CDR3 nucleotides are TGTGCCAGCAGCCCCGGACAGACCGGGCCAGAGACCCAGTACTTC. Translation: CASSPGQTGPETQYF.

J is TRBJ2-1 and V is TRBV6-2 or TRBV6-3, with D perhaps TRBD1 (6 bases). The length of the CDR3 is 15 residues. V shed 5 bases and J shed 4 bases, with 15 bases lying between them. Germline V gives CDR1 MNHEY, CDR2 SVGEGT. The CDR3 coding sequence is TGTGCCAGCAGTCTACAGGGAGTCATTTACAATGAGCAGTTCTTC. Its translation is CASSLQGVIYNEQFF.

This chain links TRBV7-8 with TRBJ2-7, with 10 bases lining up with TRBD2. Trimming removed 4 bases from V and 2 bases from J; junction bases left unmatched: 8. The CDR3 has 16 residues. Germline V CDR1 and CDR2: SGHVS, FQNEAQ. CDR3 nucleotide sequence: TGTGCCAGCAGCTCACCCCTAGCGGGGGATACCTACGAGCAGTACTTC. Translating gives CASSSPLAGDTYEQYF. Complete variable domain (other parts from reference TRBV7-8 and TRBJ2-7): GAGVSQSPRYKVAKRGQDVALRCDPISGHVSLFWYQQALGQGPEFLTYFQNEAQLDKSGLPSDRFFAERPEGSVSTLKIQRTQQEDSAVYLCASSSPLAGDTYEQYFGPGTRLTVT.

This clonotype was observed once. This chain joins TRBV5-4 and TRBJ2-3; 9 bases line up with TRBD1. Germline CDR1 and CDR2: SGHNT and YYREEE (reference sequence). V shed 5 bases and J 3 bases; nucleotides not matched to a gene: 10. This CDR3 region has 16 residues. CDR3: CASSSTGTGFTDTQYF. The CDR3, as DNA: TGTGCCAGCAGTTCGACCGGGACAGGGTTTACAGATACGCAGTATTTT.

The chain joins TRBV5-4 to TRBJ2-1, with a weak D call TRBD2 (5 bases). With 2 bases removed from V and 10 bases from J, the gap between germline ends came to 10 bases. Germline CDR1 SGHNT, CDR2 YYREEE (reference sequence). This CDR3 spans 12 amino acids. CDR3 in amino acids: CASSFGPGEQFF. The CDR3 coding sequence is TGTGCCAGCAGCTTTGGCCCGGGGGAGCAGTTCTTC. Filled out from reference TRBV5-4 and TRBJ2-1, the complete variable domain reads ETGVTQSPTHLIKTRGQQVTLRCSSQSGHNTVSWYQQALGQGPQFIFQYYREEENGRGNFPPRFSGLQFPNYSSELNVNALELDDSALYLCASSFGPGEQFFGPGTRLTVL.

This clonotype has just a few counts. The chain is built from TRBV29-1 and TRBJ1-1, with D tentatively TRBD1 (6 bases). This CDR3 contains 10 residues. V shed 7 bases and J shed 8 bases, with 11 bases lying between them. The germline CDR1 and CDR2 sequences are SQVTM and ANQGSEA. DNA for the CDR3: TGCAGCGCCGGGGGCCACGAAGCTTTCTTT. Protein: CSAGGHEAFF.

The chain has TRBV20-1 and TRBJ1-2, with 9 bases fitting TRBD1. Germline V lookup: CDR1 DFQATT, CDR2 SNEGSKA (reference sequence). J was trimmed by 4 bases and V by 3 bases; bases with no gene match: 6. The CDR3 spans 14 residues. Written as DNA, the CDR3 is TGCAGTGCTAGTTTCGGGACAGGGTTCTATGGCTACACCTTC. Its translation: CSASFGTGFYGYTF.

The CDR3 loop is CSARVPATGSSSYNEQFF. In DNA, the CDR3 is TGCAGTGCTAGAGTACCCGCGACAGGCTCGAGCTCCTACAATGAGCAGTTCTTC. The chain links TRBV20-1 to TRBJ2-1; possibly TRBD1 for D (6 bases). This CDR3 contains 18 residues. Trimming shortened V by 1 base and J by 0 bases, and 19 bases separated the two germline ends. Per germline, CDR1 DFQATT and CDR2 SNEGSKA (reference sequence).

CDR3 amino acids: CASSTMSGGARGETQYF. CDR3 nucleotides: TGTGCCAGTAGTACAATGTCCGGCGGGGCACGGGGTGAGACCCAGTACTTC. V and J are TRBV19 and TRBJ2-5; perhaps TRBD2 as D (6 bases). CDR1 LNHDA and CDR2 SQIVND come from the germline V gene (reference sequence). Trimming cost V 4 bases and J 5 bases, with 23 bases left between them. The CDR3 has 17 residues.

This clonotype was observed a few times. The chain employs TRBV2 and TRBJ2-1; D may match TRBD1 or TRBD2 (5 bases each). This CDR3 contains 12 residues. V lost 3 bases and J 6 bases, leaving 6 bases between the germline ends. Germline CDR1 SNHLY, CDR2 FYNNEI. CDR3 in amino acids: CASSEGVNEQFF. The DNA for the CDR3 is TGTGCCAGCAGTGAGGGGGTCAATGAGCAGTTCTTC.